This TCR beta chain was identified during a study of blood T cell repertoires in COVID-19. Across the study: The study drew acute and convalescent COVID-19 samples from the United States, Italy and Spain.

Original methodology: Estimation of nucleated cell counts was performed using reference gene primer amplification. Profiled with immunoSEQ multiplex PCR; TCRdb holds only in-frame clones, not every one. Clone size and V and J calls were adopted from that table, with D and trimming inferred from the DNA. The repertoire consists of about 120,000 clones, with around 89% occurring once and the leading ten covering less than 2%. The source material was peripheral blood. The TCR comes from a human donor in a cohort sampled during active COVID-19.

This CDR3 is CASTPGTRQETQYF. CDR3 in DNA: TGTGCCAGCACCCCTGGGACTAGGCAAGAGACCCAGTACTTC. The chain has TRBV28 and TRBJ2-5; 8 bases align to TRBD2. Germline values: CDR1 MDHEN, CDR2 SYDVKM. The junction had 6 bases not matched to a gene; V was cut back by 7 bases and J by 2 bases. The CDR3 runs to 14 residues.